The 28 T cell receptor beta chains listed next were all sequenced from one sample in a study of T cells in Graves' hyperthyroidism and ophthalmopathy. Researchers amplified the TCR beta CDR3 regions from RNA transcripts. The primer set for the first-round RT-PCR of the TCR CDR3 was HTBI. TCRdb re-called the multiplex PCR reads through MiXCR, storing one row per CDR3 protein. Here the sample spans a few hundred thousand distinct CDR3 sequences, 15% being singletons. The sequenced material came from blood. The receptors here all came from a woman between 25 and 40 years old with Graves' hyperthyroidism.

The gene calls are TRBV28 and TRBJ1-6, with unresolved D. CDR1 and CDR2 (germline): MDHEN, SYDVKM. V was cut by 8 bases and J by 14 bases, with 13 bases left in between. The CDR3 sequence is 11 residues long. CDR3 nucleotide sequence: TGTGCCAGCGGTGCCTCGGGGTCCCTCCACTTT. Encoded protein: CASGASGSLHF.

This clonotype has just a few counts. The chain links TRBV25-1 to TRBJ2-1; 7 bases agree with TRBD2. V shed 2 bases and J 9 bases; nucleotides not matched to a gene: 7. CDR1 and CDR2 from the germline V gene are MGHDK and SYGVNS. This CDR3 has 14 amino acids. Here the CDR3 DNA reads TGTGCCAGCAGTGAAAGGCGGGAGATCTCTGAGCAGTTCTTC. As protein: CASSERREISEQFF. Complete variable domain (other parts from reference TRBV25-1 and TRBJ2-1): EADIYQTPRYLVIGTGKKITLECSQTMGHDKMYWYQQDPGMELHLIHYSYGVNSTEKGDLSSESTVSRIRTEHFPLTLESARPSHTSQYLCASSERREISEQFFGPGTRLTVL.

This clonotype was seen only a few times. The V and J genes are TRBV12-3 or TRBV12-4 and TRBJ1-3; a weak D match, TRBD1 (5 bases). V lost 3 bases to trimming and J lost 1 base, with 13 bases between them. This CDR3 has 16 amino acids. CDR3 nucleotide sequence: TGTGCCAGCAGTTTGACCGCCGGGGGGTCTGGAAACACCATATATTTT. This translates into CASSLTAGGSGNTIYF.

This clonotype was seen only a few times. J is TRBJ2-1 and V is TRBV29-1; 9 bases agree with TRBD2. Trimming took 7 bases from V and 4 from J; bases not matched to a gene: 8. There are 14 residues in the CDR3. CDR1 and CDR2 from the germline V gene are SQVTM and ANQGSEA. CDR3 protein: CSGISGSPYNEQFF. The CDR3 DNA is TGCAGCGGCATTAGCGGGAGCCCATACAATGAGCAGTTCTTC.

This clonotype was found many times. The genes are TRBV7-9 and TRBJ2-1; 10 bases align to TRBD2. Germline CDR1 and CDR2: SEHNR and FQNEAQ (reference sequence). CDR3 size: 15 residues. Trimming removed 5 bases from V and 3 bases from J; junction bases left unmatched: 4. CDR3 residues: CASSQTSGVYNEQFF. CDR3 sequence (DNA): TGTGCCAGCAGCCAAACTAGCGGGGTCTACAATGAGCAGTTCTTC.

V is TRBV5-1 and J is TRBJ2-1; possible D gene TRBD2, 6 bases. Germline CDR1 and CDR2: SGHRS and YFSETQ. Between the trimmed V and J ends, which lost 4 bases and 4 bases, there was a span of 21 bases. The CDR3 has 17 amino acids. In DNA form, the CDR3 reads TGCGCCAGCAGCCCTTCTGCTGGGGAGGTCGGGTACAATGAGCAGTTCTTC. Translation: CASSPSAGEVGYNEQFF.

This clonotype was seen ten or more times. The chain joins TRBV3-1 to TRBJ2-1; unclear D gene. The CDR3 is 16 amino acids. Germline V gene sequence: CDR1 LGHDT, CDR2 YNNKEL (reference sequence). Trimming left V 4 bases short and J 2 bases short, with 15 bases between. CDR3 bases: TGTGCCAGCAGCCGTTTCGACAACTCACCCTACAATGAGCAGTTCTTC. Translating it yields CASSRFDNSPYNEQFF.

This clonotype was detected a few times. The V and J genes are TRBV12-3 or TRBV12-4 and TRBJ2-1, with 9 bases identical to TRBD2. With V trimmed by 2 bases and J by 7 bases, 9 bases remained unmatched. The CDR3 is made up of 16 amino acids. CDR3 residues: CASSLRAGGPYNEQFF. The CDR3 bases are TGTGCCAGCAGTTTAAGGGCGGGAGGGCCGTATAATGAGCAGTTCTTC.

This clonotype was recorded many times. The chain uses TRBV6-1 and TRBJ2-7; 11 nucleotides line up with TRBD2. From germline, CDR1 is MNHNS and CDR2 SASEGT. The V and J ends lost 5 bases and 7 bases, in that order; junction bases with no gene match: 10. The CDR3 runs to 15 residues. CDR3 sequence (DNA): TGTGCCAGCAGTCTCGGGACTAGCGGACCTACGGAGCAGTACTTC. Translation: CASSLGTSGPTEQYF.

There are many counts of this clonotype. CDR3 in DNA: TGTGCCAGCTCATCCCGGACAGGGCCAATCCTTGAAGCTTTCTTT. Its translation is CASSSRTGPILEAFF. The chain is built from TRBV18 and TRBJ1-1, with 8 bases fitting TRBD1. The CDR3 length is 15 residues. Germline V CDR1 and CDR2: KGHSH, LQKENI. V shed 5 bases, J shed 7 bases, and the junction held 12 bases outside the gene matches.

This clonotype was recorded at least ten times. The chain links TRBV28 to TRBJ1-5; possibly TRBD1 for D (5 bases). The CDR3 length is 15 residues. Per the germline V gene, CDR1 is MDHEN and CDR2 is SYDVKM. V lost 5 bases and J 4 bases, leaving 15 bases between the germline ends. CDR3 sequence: CASSPWGGENQPQHF. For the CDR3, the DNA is TGTGCCAGCAGTCCGTGGGGAGGGGAAAATCAGCCCCAGCATTTT.

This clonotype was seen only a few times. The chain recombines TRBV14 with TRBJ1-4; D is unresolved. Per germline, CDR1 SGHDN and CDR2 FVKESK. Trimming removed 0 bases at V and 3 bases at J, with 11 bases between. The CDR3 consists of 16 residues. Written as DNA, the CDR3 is TGTGCCAGCAGCCAAGATTTCGGGGAATCTAATGAAAAACTGTTTTTT. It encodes CASSQDFGESNEKLFF.

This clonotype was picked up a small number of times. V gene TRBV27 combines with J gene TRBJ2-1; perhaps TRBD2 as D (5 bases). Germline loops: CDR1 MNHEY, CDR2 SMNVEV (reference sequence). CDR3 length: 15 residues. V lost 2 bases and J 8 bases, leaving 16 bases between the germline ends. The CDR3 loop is CASSLLGEGFYEQFF. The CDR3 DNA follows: TGTGCCAGCAGTTTACTGGGCGAGGGTTTCTATGAGCAGTTCTTC.

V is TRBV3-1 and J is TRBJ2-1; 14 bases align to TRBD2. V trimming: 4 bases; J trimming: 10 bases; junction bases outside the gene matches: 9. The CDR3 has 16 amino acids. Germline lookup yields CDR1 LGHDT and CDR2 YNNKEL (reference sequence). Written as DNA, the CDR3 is TGTGCCAGCAGCCTTCGGACTAGCGGGAGGCGGGACGAGCAGTTCTTC. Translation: CASSLRTSGRRDEQFF.

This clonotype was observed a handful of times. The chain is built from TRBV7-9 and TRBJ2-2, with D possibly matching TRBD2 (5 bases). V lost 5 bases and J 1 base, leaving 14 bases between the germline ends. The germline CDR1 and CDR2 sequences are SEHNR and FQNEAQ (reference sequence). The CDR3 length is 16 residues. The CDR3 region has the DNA TGTGCCAGCAGCGACGGGGTAGCGAGGAACACCGGGGAGCTGTTTTTT. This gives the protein CASSDGVARNTGELFF.

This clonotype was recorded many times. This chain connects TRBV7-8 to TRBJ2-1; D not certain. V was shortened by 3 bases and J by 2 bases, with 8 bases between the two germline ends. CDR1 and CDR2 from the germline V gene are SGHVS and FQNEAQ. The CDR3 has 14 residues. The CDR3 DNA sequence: TGTGCCAGCAGCTTTACGCGTACCTACAATGAGCAGTTCTTC. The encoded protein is CASSFTRTYNEQFF.

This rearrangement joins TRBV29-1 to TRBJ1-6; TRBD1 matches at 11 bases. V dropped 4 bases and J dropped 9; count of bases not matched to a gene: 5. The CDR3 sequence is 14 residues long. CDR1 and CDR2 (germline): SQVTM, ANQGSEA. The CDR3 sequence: CSVALGQGGSPLHF. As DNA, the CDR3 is TGCAGCGTTGCTTTGGGACAGGGGGGTTCACCCCTCCACTTT.

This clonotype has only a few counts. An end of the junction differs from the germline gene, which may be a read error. CDR3 bases: TGTACCTGGAATAAGGGTAGCGGGAGCTACAATGAGCAGTTCTTC. Encoded protein: CTWNKGSGSYNEQFF. The chain uses TRBV30 and TRBJ2-1; 9 positions match TRBD2. This CDR3 is 15 amino acids long. Germline values: CDR1 GTSNPN, CDR2 SVGIG (reference sequence).

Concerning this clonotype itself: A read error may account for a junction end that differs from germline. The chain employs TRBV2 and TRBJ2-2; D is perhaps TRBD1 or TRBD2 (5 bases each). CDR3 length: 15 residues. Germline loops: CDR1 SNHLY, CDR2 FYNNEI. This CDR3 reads CASSEGVQGIGELLF. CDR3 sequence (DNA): TGTGCCAGCAGTGAAGGCGTCCAGGGAATCGGGGAGCTGCTTTTT. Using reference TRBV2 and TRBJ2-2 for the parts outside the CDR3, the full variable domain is EPEVTQTPSHQVTQMGQEVILRCVPISNHLYFYWYRQILGQKVEFLVSFYNNEISEKSEIFDDQFSVERPDGSNFTLKIRSTKLEDSAMYFCASSEGVQGIGELLFGEGSRLTVL.

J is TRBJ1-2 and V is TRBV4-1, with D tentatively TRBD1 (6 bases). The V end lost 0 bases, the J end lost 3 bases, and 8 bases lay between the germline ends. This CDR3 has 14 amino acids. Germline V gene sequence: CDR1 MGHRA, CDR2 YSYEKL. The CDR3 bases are TGCGCCAGCAGCCAAGAGTACAGGGACTATGGCTACACCTTC. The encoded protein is CASSQEYRDYGYTF.

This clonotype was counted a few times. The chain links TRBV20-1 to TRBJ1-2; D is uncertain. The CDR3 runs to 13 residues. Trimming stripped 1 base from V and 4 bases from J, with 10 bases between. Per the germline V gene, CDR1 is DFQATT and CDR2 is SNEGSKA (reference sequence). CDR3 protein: CSARVEGGYGYTF. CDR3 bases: TGCAGTGCTAGAGTAGAGGGAGGCTATGGCTACACCTTC.

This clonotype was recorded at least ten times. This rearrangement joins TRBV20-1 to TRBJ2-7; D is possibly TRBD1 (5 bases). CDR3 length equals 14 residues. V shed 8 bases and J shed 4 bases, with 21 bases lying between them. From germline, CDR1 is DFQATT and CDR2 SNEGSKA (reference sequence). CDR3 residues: CSTPGAKIAYEQYF. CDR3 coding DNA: TGCAGTACCCCTGGGGCCAAAATTGCTTACGAGCAGTACTTC.

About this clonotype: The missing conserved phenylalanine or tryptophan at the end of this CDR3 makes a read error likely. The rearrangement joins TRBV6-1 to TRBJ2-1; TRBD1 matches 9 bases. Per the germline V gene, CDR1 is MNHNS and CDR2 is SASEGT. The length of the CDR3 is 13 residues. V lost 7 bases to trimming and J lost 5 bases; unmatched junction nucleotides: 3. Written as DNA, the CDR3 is TGTGCCAGCAAACAGGGGGCCCACAATGAGCAGTTCTCC. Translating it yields CASKQGAHNEQFS.

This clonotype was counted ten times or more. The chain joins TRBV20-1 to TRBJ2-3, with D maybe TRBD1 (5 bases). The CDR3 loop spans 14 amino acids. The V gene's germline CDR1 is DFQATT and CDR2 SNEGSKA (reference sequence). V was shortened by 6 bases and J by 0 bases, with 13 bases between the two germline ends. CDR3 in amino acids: CSASGDRSTDTQYF. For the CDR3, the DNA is TGCAGTGCAAGTGGTGACAGAAGCACAGATACGCAGTATTTT.

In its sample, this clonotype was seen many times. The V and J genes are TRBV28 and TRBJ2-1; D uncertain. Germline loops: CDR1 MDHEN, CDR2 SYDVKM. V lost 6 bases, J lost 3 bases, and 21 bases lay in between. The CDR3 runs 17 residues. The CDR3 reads CASSPPRLGGFYNEQFF. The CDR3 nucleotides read TGTGCCAGCAGCCCCCCTAGACTTGGCGGTTTCTACAATGAGCAGTTCTTC. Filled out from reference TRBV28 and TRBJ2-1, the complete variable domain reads DVKVTQSSRYLVKRTGEKVFLECVQDMDHENMFWYRQDPGLGLRLIYFSYDVKMKEKGDIPEGYSVSREKKERFSLILESASTNQTSMYLCASSPPRLGGFYNEQFFGPGTRLTVL.

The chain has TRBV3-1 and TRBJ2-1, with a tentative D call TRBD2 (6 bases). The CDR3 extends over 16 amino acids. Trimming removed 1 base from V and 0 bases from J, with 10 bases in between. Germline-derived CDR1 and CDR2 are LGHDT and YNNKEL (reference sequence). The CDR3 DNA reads TGTGCCAGCAGCCAAGGGCCAGCGGGCTCCTACAATGAGCAGTTCTTC. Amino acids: CASSQGPAGSYNEQFF.

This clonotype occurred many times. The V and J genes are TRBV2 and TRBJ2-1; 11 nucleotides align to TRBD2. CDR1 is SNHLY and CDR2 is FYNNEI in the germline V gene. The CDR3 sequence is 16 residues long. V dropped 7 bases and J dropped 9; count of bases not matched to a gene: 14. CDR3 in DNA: TGTGCCAGCACCAAGGGTAGCGGGAGGGCTGGAGGTGAGCAGTTCTTC. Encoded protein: CASTKGSGRAGGEQFF. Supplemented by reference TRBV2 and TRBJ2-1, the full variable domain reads EPEVTQTPSHQVTQMGQEVILRCVPISNHLYFYWYRQILGQKVEFLVSFYNNEISEKSEIFDDQFSVERPDGSNFTLKIRSTKLEDSAMYFCASTKGSGRAGGEQFFGPGTRLTVL.

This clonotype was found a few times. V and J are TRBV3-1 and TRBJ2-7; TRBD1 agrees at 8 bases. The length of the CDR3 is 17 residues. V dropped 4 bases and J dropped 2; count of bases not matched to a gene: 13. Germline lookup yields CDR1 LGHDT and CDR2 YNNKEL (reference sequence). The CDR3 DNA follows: TGTGCCAGCAGCCCCAGGAGGGGCAGGGGGCGCGCCTACGAGCAGTACTTC. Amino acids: CASSPRRGRGRAYEQYF.